In this sample, the clone carrying this T cell receptor (beta chain) turned up many times. V was clipped by 7 bases and J by 2 bases; unmatched bases: 7. The germline V gene has CDR1 LNHDA and CDR2 SQIVND (reference sequence). The CDR3 covers 15 residues. One entry per CDR3 protein results from TCRdb running MiXCR on the 5' RACE reads. This sample yields around 40,000 distinct CDR3 sequences, of which 5.9% are seen a single time; 4.8% belongs to the top ten. The sample comes from a study of early T cells in non-severe SARS-CoV-2 infection. This clonotype was obtained from an adult who was a healthcare worker with PCR-confirmed SARS-CoV-2 infection or an uninfected control (not recorded which). V gene TRBV19 combines with J gene TRBJ1-5; 8 nucleotides align to TRBD1. Sequencing input: whole blood. The CDR3 DNA reads TGTGCCAGTACCCTCGGGACAGGCGGCAATCAGCCCCAGCATTTT. It yields the protein CASTLGTGGNQPQHF.